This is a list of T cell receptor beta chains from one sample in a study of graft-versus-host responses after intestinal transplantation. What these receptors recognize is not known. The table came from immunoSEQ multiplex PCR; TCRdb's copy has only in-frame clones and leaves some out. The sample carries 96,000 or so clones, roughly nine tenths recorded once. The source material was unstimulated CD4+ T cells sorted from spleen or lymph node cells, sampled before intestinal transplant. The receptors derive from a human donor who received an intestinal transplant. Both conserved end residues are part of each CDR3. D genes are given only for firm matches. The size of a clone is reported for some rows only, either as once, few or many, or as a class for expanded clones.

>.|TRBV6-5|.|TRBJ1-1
CASSYSGGWNTEAFF
TGTGCCAGCAGTTACTCTGGGGGGTGGAACACTGAAGCTTTCTTT
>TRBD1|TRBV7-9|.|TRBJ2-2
CASSLPLSRDRGPGELFF
TGTGCCAGCAGCTTACCGTTATCCCGGGACAGGGGGCCCGGGGAGCTGTTTTTT
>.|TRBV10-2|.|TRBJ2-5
CASSVRGRETQYF
TGCGCCAGCAGTGTTAGAGGTCGGGAGACCCAGTACTTC
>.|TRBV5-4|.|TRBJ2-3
CASSLGRLARSDTQYF
TGTGCCAGCAGCTTGGGTCGCCTAGCGAGGTCAGATACGCAGTATTTT
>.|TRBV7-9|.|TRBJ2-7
CASSLVFGGANEQYF
TGTGCCAGCAGCTTAGTTTTTGGGGGGGCCAATGAGCAGTACTTC
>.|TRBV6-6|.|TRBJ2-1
CASSPGQGTYNEQFF
TGTGCCAGCAGCCCGGGGCAGGGGACCTACAATGAGCAGTTCTTC
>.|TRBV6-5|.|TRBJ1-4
CASSRDWDREKLFF
TGTGCCAGCAGCCGGGACTGGGATCGGGAAAAACTGTTTTTT
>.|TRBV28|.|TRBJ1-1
CATAGMNTEAFF
TGTGCCACGGCGGGGATGAACACTGAAGCTTTCTTT
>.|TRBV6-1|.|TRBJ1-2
CASSEALYGYTF
TGTGCCAGCAGTGAAGCCCTTTATGGCTACACCTTC
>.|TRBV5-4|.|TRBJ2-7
CASSPGGQIYEQYF
TGTGCCAGCAGCCCCGGAGGGCAGATCTACGAGCAGTACTTC
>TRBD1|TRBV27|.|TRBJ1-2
CASSSGQLNYGYTF
TGTGCCAGCAGTTCGGGACAGCTAAACTATGGCTACACCTTC
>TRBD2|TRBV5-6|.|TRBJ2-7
CASSLRGLADYEQYF
TGTGCCAGCAGCTTGAGGGGACTAGCGGATTACGAGCAGTACTTC
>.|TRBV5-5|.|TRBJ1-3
CASSLAVREDTIYF
TGTGCCAGCAGCTTGGCCGTCAGGGAGGACACCATATATTTT
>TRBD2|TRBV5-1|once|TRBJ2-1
CASSLIAGNSYNEQFF
TGCGCCAGCAGCTTGATAGCGGGAAACTCCTACAATGAGCAGTTCTTC
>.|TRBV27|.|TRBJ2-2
CASSLAIAGELFF
TGTGCCAGCAGTTTGGCCATCGCCGGGGAGCTGTTTTTT
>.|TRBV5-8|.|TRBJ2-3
CASRSLRGRDIADTQYF
TGTGCCAGCAGATCCTTACGGGGACGGGACATTGCAGATACGCAGTATTTT
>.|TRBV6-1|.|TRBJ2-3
CASRLTRSTDTQYF
TGTGCCAGCAGATTGACAAGAAGCACAGATACGCAGTATTTT
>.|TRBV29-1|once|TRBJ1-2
CSVEMVEIGYTF
TGCAGCGTTGAAATGGTCGAGATTGGCTACACCTTC
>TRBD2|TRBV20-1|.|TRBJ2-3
CYVLAGGRQYF
TGCTATGTGCTAGCGGGGGGGCGTCAGTATTTT
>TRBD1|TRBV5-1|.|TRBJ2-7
CASSRLDRGGYEQYF
TGCGCCAGCAGCCGTCTGGACAGGGGGGGCTACGAGCAGTACTTC
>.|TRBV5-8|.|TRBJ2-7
CASSLASRSSSGYEQYF
TGTGCCAGCAGCTTGGCCTCTCGTAGTTCCTCAGGTTACGAGCAGTACTTC
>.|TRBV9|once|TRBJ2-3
CASSTVAVSTDTQYF
TGTGCCAGCAGCACGGTAGCGGTTAGCACAGATACGCAGTATTTT